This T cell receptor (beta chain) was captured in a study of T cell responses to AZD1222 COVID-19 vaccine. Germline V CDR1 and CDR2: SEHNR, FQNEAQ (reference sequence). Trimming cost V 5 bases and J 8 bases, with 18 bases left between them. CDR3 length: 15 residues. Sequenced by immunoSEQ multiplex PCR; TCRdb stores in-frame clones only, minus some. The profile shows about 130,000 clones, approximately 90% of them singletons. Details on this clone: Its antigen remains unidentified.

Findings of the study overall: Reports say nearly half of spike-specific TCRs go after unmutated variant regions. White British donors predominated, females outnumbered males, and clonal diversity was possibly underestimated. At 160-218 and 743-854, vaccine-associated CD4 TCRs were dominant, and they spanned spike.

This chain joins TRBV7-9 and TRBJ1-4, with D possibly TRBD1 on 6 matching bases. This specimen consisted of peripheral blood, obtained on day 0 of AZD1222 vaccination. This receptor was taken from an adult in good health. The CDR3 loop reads CASSAPQGHREKLFF. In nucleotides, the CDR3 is TGTGCCAGCAGCGCCCCACAGGGTCACAGGGAAAAACTGTTTTTT. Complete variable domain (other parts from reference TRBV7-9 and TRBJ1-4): DTGVSQNPRHKITKRGQNVTFRCDPISEHNRLYWYRQTLGQGPEFLTYFQNEAQLEKSRLLSDRFSAERPKGSFSTLEIQRTEQGDSAMYLCASSAPQGHREKLFFGSGTQLSVL.